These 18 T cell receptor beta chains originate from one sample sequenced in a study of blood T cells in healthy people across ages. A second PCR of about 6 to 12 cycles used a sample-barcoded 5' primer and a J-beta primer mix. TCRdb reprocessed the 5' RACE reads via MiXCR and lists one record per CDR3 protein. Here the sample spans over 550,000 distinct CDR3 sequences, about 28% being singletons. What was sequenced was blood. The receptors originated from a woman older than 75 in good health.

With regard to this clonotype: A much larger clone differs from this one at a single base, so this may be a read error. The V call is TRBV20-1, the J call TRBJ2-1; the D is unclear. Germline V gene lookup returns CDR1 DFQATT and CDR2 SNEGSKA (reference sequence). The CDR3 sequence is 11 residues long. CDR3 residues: CSAKLRTEQLF. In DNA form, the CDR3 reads TGCAGTGCAAAACTTCGGACGGAGCAGCTCTTC.

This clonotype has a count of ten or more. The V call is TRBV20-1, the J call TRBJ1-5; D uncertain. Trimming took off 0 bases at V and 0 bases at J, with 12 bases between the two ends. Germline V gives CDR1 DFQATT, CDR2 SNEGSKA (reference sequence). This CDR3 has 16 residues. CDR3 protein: CSARDSPGLSNQPQHF. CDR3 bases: TGCAGTGCTAGAGATAGTCCAGGACTTAGCAATCAGCCCCAGCATTTT.

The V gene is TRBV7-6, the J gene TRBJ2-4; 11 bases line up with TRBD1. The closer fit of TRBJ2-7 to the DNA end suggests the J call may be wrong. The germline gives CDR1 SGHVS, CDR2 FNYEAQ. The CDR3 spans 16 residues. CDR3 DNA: TGTGCCAGCAGCTTATCTGGACAGGGGGCCTCCTACGAGCAGTACTTC. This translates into CASSLSGQGASYEQYF.

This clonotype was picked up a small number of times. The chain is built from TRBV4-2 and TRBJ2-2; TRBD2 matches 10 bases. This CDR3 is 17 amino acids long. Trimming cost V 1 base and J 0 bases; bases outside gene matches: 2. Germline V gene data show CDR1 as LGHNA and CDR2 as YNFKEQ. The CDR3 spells CASSQASGGSNTGELFF. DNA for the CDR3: TGTGCCAGCAGCCAAGCTAGCGGGGGTTCGAACACCGGGGAGCTGTTTTTT.

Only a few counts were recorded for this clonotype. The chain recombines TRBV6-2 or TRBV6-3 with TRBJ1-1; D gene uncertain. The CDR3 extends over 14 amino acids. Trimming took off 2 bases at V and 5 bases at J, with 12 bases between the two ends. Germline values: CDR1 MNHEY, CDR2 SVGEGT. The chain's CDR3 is CASSYSGERTEAFF. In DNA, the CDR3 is TGTGCCAGCAGTTACAGCGGGGAGAGAACTGAAGCTTTCTTT.

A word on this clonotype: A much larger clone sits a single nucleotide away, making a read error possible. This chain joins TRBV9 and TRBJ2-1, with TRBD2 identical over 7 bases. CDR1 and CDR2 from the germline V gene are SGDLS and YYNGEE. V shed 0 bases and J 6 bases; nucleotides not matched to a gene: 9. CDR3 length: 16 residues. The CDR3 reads CASSVGPSGPCNEQFF. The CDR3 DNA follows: TGTGCCAGCAGCGTAGGCCCTAGCGGCCCTTGCAATGAGCAGTTCTTC.

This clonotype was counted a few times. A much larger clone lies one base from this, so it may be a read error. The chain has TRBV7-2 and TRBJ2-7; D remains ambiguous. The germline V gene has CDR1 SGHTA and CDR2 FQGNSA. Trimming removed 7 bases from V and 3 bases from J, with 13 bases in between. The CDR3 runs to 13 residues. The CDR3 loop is CASNPDGYYEQYF. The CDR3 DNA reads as TGTGCCAGCAACCCTGACGGTTACTACGAGCAGTACTTC.

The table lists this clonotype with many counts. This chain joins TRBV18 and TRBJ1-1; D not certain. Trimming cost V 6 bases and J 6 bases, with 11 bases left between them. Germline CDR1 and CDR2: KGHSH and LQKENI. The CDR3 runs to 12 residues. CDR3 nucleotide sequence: TGTGCCAGCTCGGACTCTGGGGCTGAAGCTTTCTTT. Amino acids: CASSDSGAEAFF.

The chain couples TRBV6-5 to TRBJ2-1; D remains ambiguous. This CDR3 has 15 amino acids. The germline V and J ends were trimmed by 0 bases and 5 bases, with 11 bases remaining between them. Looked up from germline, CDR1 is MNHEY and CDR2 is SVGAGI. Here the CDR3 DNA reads TGTGCCAGCAGTTACTCAAGGGATGGAGACAATGAGCAGTTCTTC. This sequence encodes CASSYSRDGDNEQFF.

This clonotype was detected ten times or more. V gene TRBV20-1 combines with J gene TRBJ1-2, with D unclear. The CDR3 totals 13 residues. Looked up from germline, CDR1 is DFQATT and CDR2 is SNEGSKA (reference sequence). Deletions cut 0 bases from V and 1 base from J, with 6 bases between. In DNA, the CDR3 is TGCAGTGCTAGAGATCGGGTTAACTATGGCTACACCTTC. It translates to CSARDRVNYGYTF.

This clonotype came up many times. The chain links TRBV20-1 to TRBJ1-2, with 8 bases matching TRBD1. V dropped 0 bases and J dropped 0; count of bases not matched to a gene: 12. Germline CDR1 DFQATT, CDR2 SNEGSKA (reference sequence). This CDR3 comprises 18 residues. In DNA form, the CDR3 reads TGCAGTGCTAGAGATTTTAGGGGACAGGAGGCCTCTAACTATGGCTACACCTTC. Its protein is CSARDFRGQEASNYGYTF.

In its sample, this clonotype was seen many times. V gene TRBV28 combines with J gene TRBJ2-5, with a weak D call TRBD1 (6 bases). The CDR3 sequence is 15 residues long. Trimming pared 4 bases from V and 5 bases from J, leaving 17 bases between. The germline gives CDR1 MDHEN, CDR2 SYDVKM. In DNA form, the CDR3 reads TGTGCCAGCAGTTCCTCCGGGACAATTGGGGAGACCCAGTACTTC. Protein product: CASSSSGTIGETQYF.

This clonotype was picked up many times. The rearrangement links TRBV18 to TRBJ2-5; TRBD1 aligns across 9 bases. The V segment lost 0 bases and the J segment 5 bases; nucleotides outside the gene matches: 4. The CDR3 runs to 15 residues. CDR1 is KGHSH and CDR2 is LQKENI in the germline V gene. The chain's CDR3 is CASSPPTGGMETQYF. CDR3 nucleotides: TGTGCCAGCTCACCACCGACAGGGGGTATGGAGACCCAGTACTTC.

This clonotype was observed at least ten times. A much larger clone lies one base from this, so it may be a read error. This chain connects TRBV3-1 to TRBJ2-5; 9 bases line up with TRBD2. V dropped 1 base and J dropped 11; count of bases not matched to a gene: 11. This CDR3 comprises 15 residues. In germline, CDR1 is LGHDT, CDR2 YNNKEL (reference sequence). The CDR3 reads CASSQARGGAAEQYF. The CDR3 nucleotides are TGTGCCAGCAGCCAAGCCCGCGGGGGGGCCGCTGAGCAGTACTTC.

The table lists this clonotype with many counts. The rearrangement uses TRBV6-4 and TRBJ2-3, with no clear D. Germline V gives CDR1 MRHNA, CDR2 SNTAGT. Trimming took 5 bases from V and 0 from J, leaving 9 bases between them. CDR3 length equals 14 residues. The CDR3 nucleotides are TGTGCCAGCAGTACGGAGATCAGCACAGATACGCAGTATTTT. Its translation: CASSTEISTDTQYF.

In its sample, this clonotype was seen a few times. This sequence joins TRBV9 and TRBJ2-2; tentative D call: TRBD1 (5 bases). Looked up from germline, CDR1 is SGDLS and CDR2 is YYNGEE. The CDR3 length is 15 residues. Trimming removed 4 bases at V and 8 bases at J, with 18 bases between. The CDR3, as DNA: TGTGCCAGCAGCAAGGTTTCAGGGTCAAGAGGGGAGCTGTTTTTT. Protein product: CASSKVSGSRGELFF. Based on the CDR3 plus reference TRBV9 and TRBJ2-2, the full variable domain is DSGVTQTPKHLITATGQRVTLRCSPRSGDLSVYWYQQSLDQGLQFLIQYYNGEERAKGNILERFSAQQFPDLHSELNLSSLELGDSALYFCASSKVSGSRGELFFGEGSRLTVL.

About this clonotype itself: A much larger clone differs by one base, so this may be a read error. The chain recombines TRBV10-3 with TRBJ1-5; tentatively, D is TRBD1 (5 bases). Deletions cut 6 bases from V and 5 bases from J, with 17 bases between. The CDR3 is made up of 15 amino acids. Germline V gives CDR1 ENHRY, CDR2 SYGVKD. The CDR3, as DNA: TGTGCCATCAGGACCAACCCGGAACAGGATCAGCCCCAGCATTTT. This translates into CAIRTNPEQDQPQHF.

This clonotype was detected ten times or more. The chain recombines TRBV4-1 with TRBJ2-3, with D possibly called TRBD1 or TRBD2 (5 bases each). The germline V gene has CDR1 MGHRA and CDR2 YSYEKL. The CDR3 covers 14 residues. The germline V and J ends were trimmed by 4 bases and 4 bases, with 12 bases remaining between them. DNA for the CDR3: TGCGCCAGCAGCCCCACGGGGACCCCAGATACGCAGTATTTT. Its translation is CASSPTGTPDTQYF.